This is a list of T cell receptor beta chains from one sample in a study of control samples from healthy donors and cancer patients. Some clones are missing from TCRdb's copy, which holds only in-frame ones; the method was immunoSEQ multiplex PCR. The data contain 150,000 or so clones, 93% of them seen just once; the ten biggest clones take up 5% to 7%. The sequenced material came from blood. These receptors were collected from a man in his late teens or twenties in good health. The CDR3 runs from the conserved cysteine through the conserved F or W. The D gene is left open where the match is weak. Size tells how often a clone was seen (once, few, many) or the class of an expanded clone, and some rows leave it out.

abundance: -
v_gene: TRBV28
j_gene: TRBJ1-5
d_gene: -
CDR3nt: TGTGCCAGCAGTTTCCCCAGGAATAGCAATCAGCCCCAGCATTTT
CDR3aa: CASSFPRNSNQPQHF

abundance: -
v_gene: TRBV6-6
j_gene: TRBJ2-3
d_gene: -
CDR3nt: TGTGCCAGCAGTTACCCCGCAGCGGGCGTAACAGATACGCAGTATTTT
CDR3aa: CASSYPAAGVTDTQYF

abundance: -
v_gene: TRBV7-2
j_gene: TRBJ1-5
d_gene: -
CDR3nt: TGTGCCAGCAGCTTAGGCCGACAGGGCAATCAGCCCCAGCATTTT
CDR3aa: CASSLGRQGNQPQHF

abundance: -
v_gene: TRBV5-6
j_gene: TRBJ2-2
d_gene: -
CDR3nt: TGTGCCAGCAGCTTGTACGGGGTCACCGGGGAGCTGTTTTTT
CDR3aa: CASSLYGVTGELFF

abundance: -
v_gene: TRBV5-1
j_gene: TRBJ1-4
d_gene: TRBD1
CDR3nt: TGCGCCAGCAACCCCGGGACAGGGATTTCAACTAATGAAAAACTGTTTTTT
CDR3aa: CASNPGTGISTNEKLFF

abundance: -
v_gene: TRBV19
j_gene: TRBJ1-2
d_gene: -
CDR3nt: TGTGCCAGTAGTATCTCGGACTATGGCTACACCTTC
CDR3aa: CASSISDYGYTF

abundance: -
v_gene: TRBV4-2
j_gene: TRBJ1-6
d_gene: -
CDR3nt: TGTGCCAGCAGCCTCATAATTCGGGGCTCTAGGTGGTCACCCCTCCACTTT
CDR3aa: CASSLIIRGSRWSPLHF

abundance: -
v_gene: TRBV5-6
j_gene: TRBJ1-3
d_gene: TRBD1
CDR3nt: TGTGCCAGCAGCAGACGGGACAGGCAAAACACCATATATTTT
CDR3aa: CASSRRDRQNTIYF

abundance: -
v_gene: TRBV30
j_gene: TRBJ2-1
d_gene: TRBD2
CDR3nt: TGTGCCTGGAGTGTAGAAAGGGGACTAGCGGGAGTTGGGAATCACTACAATGAGCAGTTCTTC
CDR3aa: CAWSVERGLAGVGNHYNEQFF

abundance: once
v_gene: TRBV27
j_gene: TRBJ1-6
d_gene: -
CDR3nt: TGTGCCAGCAGTTTCCCCTCGGCCGGCTCACCCCTCCACTTT
CDR3aa: CASSFPSAGSPLHF

abundance: -
v_gene: TRBV11-2
j_gene: TRBJ2-7
d_gene: TRBD2
CDR3nt: TGTGCCAGCAGCTTAGAATTAGGGACTAGCGGGAGGGGGGAGCAGTACTTC
CDR3aa: CASSLELGTSGRGEQYF

abundance: -
v_gene: TRBV7-9
j_gene: TRBJ1-2
d_gene: -
CDR3nt: TGTGCCAGCAGCTTAGCGGTTCCCAATCATGGCTACACCTTC
CDR3aa: CASSLAVPNHGYTF

abundance: -
v_gene: TRBV7-2
j_gene: TRBJ1-3
d_gene: -
CDR3nt: TGTGCCAGCAGCTTAGCCTGGGGGGCGGACACCATATATTTT
CDR3aa: CASSLAWGADTIYF

abundance: -
v_gene: TRBV6-2/TRBV6-3
j_gene: TRBJ2-1
d_gene: -
CDR3nt: TGTGCCAGCAGTTACTCGTCAGGGACGAGTGAGCAGTTCTTC
CDR3aa: CASSYSSGTSEQFF

abundance: -
v_gene: TRBV5-4
j_gene: TRBJ1-1
d_gene: -
CDR3nt: TGTGCCAGCAGCTTGGGGGGCGCGCACACTGAAGCTTTCTTT
CDR3aa: CASSLGGAHTEAFF

abundance: -
v_gene: TRBV28
j_gene: TRBJ2-5
d_gene: -
CDR3nt: TGTGCCAGCGTGGGGGCGGCAAGGACCCAGTACTTC
CDR3aa: CASVGAARTQYF

abundance: -
v_gene: TRBV11-2
j_gene: TRBJ2-7
d_gene: -
CDR3nt: TGTGCCAGCAGCTTATCCCTCGAGCAGTACTTC
CDR3aa: CASSLSLEQYF

abundance: -
v_gene: TRBV11-3
j_gene: TRBJ2-1
d_gene: TRBD2
CDR3nt: TGTGCCAGCAGCCTTAGTTTGCGGGAGCTCAATGAGCAGTTCTTC
CDR3aa: CASSLSLRELNEQFF

abundance: -
v_gene: TRBV2
j_gene: TRBJ2-1
d_gene: -
CDR3nt: TGTGCCAGCAGTGGACGGCTGGGTATCTTC
CDR3aa: CASSGRLGIF

abundance: -
v_gene: TRBV2
j_gene: TRBJ1-2
d_gene: TRBD1
CDR3nt: TGTGCCAGCGAAGCCGGGGGGACAGGCGAGCCGGCTAACTATGGCTACACCTTC
CDR3aa: CASEAGGTGEPANYGYTF

abundance: -
v_gene: TRBV28
j_gene: TRBJ2-1
d_gene: -
CDR3nt: TGTGCCAGCAGTTTGGGGAAGAGCTCCTACAATGAGCAGTTCTTC
CDR3aa: CASSLGKSSYNEQFF

abundance: once
v_gene: TRBV5-1
j_gene: TRBJ1-1
d_gene: TRBD1
CDR3nt: TGCGCCAGCAGCCCGATACAGGGGGTTAACACTGAAGCTTTCTTT
CDR3aa: CASSPIQGVNTEAFF

abundance: once
v_gene: TRBV4-3
j_gene: TRBJ1-1
d_gene: -
CDR3nt: TGCGCCAGCAGCCAAGAACGATTCGAGGGGCAAGCTTTCTTT
CDR3aa: CASSQERFEGQAFF

abundance: -
v_gene: TRBV30
j_gene: TRBJ1-2
d_gene: -
CDR3nt: TGTGCCTGGAGTGCCAGCGGACAACATGGCTACACCTTC
CDR3aa: CAWSASGQHGYTF

abundance: -
v_gene: TRBV28
j_gene: TRBJ1-2
d_gene: -
CDR3nt: TGTGCCAGCAGTTTCCAATGGATGGCAGGGGCCATAGGGGGCTACACCTTC
CDR3aa: CASSFQWMAGAIGGYTF

abundance: -
v_gene: TRBV5-4
j_gene: TRBJ2-1
d_gene: -
CDR3nt: TGTGCCAGCAGCTTGGGGTTGGGAGTTTCGTACAATGAGCAGTTCTTC
CDR3aa: CASSLGLGVSYNEQFF

abundance: -
v_gene: TRBV2
j_gene: TRBJ2-3
d_gene: -
CDR3nt: TGTGCCAGCAGTGTAGGGCTAGTGCGTGATACGCAGTATTTT
CDR3aa: CASSVGLVRDTQYF